A single sample is the source of the 9 T cell receptor beta chains below, sequenced in a study of cytomegalovirus exposure and HLA in healthy donors. 60 Vbeta and 13 Jbeta primers were used in PCR. Sequencing used immunoSEQ multiplex PCR; TCRdb keeps in-frame clones, though not all of them. The table records some 180,000 clones, roughly 80% of them present only once. The material sequenced was PBMCs. Source of these receptors: a girl aged 10 to 17 in good health and CMV-seropositive.

The rearrangement joins TRBV19 to TRBJ1-5; 7 bases map to TRBD1. Germline values: CDR1 LNHDA, CDR2 SQIVND (reference sequence). The junction had 7 bases not matched to a gene; V was cut back by 3 bases and J by 2 bases. The CDR3 extends over 16 amino acids. DNA for the CDR3: TGTGCCAGTAGTATCACCACAGGGGTTGGCAATCAGCCCCAGCATTTT. The encoded protein is CASSITTGVGNQPQHF.

This CDR3 reads CASSSGLAGGPEYEQFF. CDR3 coding DNA: TGTGCCAGCAGCTCGGGACTAGCGGGAGGGCCTGAGTATGAGCAGTTCTTC. The V gene is TRBV5-4, the J gene TRBJ2-1; 16 positions match TRBD2. The V gene end was trimmed by 3 bases and the J gene end by 8 bases; junction bases not matched to a gene: 8. CDR3 size: 17 residues. Germline V gene lookup returns CDR1 SGHNT and CDR2 YYREEE (reference sequence).

This clone came up once. This rearrangement joins TRBV2 to TRBJ1-5; 8 bases line up with TRBD1. The CDR3 sequence is 16 residues long. The trim removed 5 bases at V and 4 bases at J, leaving 10 bases unmatched. CDR1 and CDR2 (germline): SNHLY, FYNNEI. CDR3 DNA sequence: TGTGCCAGCAGTCTCTACCTGGACAGGGAAAATCAGCCCCAGCATTTT. This translates into CASSLYLDRENQPQHF.

The chain recombines TRBV7-6 with TRBJ1-1; D gene ambiguous. Trimming pared 1 base from V and 1 base from J, leaving 7 bases between. There are 14 residues in the CDR3. CDR1 and CDR2 from the germline V gene are SGHVS and FNYEAQ. The DNA for the CDR3 is TGTGCCAGCAGCTTAGAAGGCGGGAACACTGAAGCTTTCTTT. Residues: CASSLEGGNTEAFF.

The CDR3 DNA reads as TGTGCCACCAGCAGAGATTTTGGCGGGAGAACAGATACGCAGTATTTT. It yields the protein CATSRDFGGRTDTQYF. The genes are TRBV15 and TRBJ2-3; 7 nucleotides align to TRBD2. Germline V lookup: CDR1 LNHNV, CDR2 YYDKDF (reference sequence). The CDR3 covers 16 residues. Losses at the gene ends were 0 bases for V and 3 bases for J; bases not matched to a gene: 6.

This clone has a handful of counts. The chain is built from TRBV12-5 and TRBJ1-1; D is undetermined. The CDR3 consists of 14 residues. Per germline, CDR1 LGHNT and CDR2 FRNRAP. Trimming pared 2 bases from V and 0 bases from J, leaving 7 bases between. The CDR3 reads CASGLTDMNTEAFF. CDR3 coding DNA: TGTGCTAGTGGTTTGACAGACATGAACACTGAAGCTTTCTTT.

The chain links TRBV4-1 to TRBJ2-5; no definite D call. Germline CDR1 reads MGHRA; CDR2 reads YSYEKL. Trimming pared 0 bases from V and 1 base from J, leaving 9 bases between. The CDR3 runs 15 residues. Written as DNA, the CDR3 is TGCGCCAGCAGCCAAGATCCCCCAGGCCAAGAGACCCAGTACTTC. This encodes CASSQDPPGQETQYF.

This sequence joins TRBV7-8 and TRBJ2-1, with TRBD2 matching 9 bases. Trimming at V came to 5 bases and at J to 3 bases, leaving 8 bases not matched to a gene. The CDR3 length is 16 residues. The germline V gene has CDR1 SGHVS and CDR2 FQNEAQ. The CDR3 DNA is TGTGCCAGCAGCCCACAACGACTAGCGGACTACAATGAGCAGTTCTTC. It translates to CASSPQRLADYNEQFF.

This chain uses TRBV10-2 with TRBJ2-2, with D possibly being TRBD1 (6 bases). CDR1 and CDR2 from the germline V gene are WSHSY and SAAADI. The ends were cut back, 4 bases at V and 5 bases at J, with 14 bases in the middle. This CDR3 has 15 amino acids. The CDR3 nucleotides read TGCGCCAGCAGTGTACAGGGATTTCAAACCGGGGAGCTGTTTTTT. It codes for CASSVQGFQTGELFF.